The 26 T cell receptor beta chains given below trace back to one sample, sequenced in a study of regulatory T cells in long-lasting Graves disease. Time point reported: newly diagnosed GD, antithyroid drugs for less than 3 months. Extracted RNA from PBMCs served as the source of the TCR library. Arm-PCR of CDR3 regions with iRepertoire HTBI primers generated TCR beta libraries. MiXCR was run by TCRdb on the multiplex PCR reads, yielding one entry per CDR3 protein. The sample consists of 300,000 to 400,000 distinct CDR3 sequences, about a sixth of them appearing once. The specimen comprised peripheral blood mononuclear cells (PBMCs), sampled at new diagnosis, from a patient treated with antithyroid drugs. The receptors shown here come from a female donor with Graves disease.

This clonotype was seen a few times. This chain's CDR3 is CSVETPGHPFYNEQFF. CDR3 nucleotides: TGCAGCGTTGAAACCCCTGGGCATCCGTTCTACAATGAGCAGTTCTTC. V usage is TRBV29-1 and J usage is TRBJ2-1, with D hard to call. V was trimmed by 2 bases and J by 3 bases, leaving 17 bases between them. Germline V CDR1 and CDR2: SQVTM, ANQGSEA. The CDR3 extends over 16 amino acids.

This clonotype was picked up many times. This rearrangement joins TRBV6-1 to TRBJ2-1; 10 bases align to TRBD2. With V trimmed by 2 bases and J by 6 bases, 4 bases remained unmatched. Looked up from germline, CDR1 is MNHNS and CDR2 is SASEGT. There are 15 residues in the CDR3. CDR3 nucleotides: TGTGCCAGCAGTGAAAGACTAGCGGGCGGCAATGAGCAGTTCTTC. Translated, it gives CASSERLAGGNEQFF.

This clonotype was seen at least ten times. The gene calls are TRBV7-9 and TRBJ1-1; possible D gene TRBD1, 5 bases. The germline V gene has CDR1 SEHNR and CDR2 FQNEAQ (reference sequence). This CDR3 is 15 amino acids long. The germline V and J ends were trimmed by 5 bases and 1 base, with 14 bases remaining between them. CDR3 in amino acids: CASSPGRSTNTEAFF. The CDR3 DNA sequence: TGTGCCAGCAGCCCAGGGAGGAGCACGAACACTGAAGCTTTCTTT.

This clonotype has at least ten counts. The V and J genes are TRBV3-1 and TRBJ2-3, with 8 positions matching TRBD2. In germline, CDR1 is LGHDT, CDR2 YNNKEL (reference sequence). The CDR3 loop spans 17 amino acids. J was trimmed by 1 base and V by 1 base; bases with no gene match: 7. CDR3 coding DNA: TGTGCCAGCAGCCAAGTCACTAGCGGAGACGGCACAGATACGCAGTATTTT. It yields the protein CASSQVTSGDGTDTQYF.

In the case of this clonotype: This probably arose from a read error, given a far larger clone one base away. This chain connects TRBV20-1 to TRBJ2-1, with D hard to call. Trimming took 1 base from V and 10 from J, leaving 17 bases between them. This CDR3 is built from 14 residues. CDR1 is DFQATT, CDR2 SNEGSKA, per germline (reference sequence). The DNA of the CDR3 is TGCAGTGCTAGAGGGCGTTTTAGCTCCTACGAGCAGTTCTTC. Translating gives CSARGRFSSYEQFF.

This clonotype was counted many times. This chain joins TRBV9 and TRBJ2-7; D remains ambiguous. The CDR3 consists of 14 residues. Trimming took off 3 bases at V and 4 bases at J, with 14 bases between the two ends. Germline values: CDR1 SGDLS, CDR2 YYNGEE. The CDR3 reads CASSARSVPYEQYF. CDR3 DNA: TGTGCCAGCAGCGCCCGCTCAGTACCTTACGAGCAGTACTTC.

CDR3 region: CSASFGTARSGYTF. The CDR3 coding sequence is TGCAGTGCTTCGTTCGGGACAGCTCGTTCCGGCTACACCTTC. The chain carries TRBV20-1 and TRBJ1-2; 7 bases are shared with TRBD1. This CDR3 spans 14 amino acids. The germline CDR1 and CDR2 sequences are DFQATT and SNEGSKA (reference sequence). The V segment lost 5 bases and the J segment 8 bases; nucleotides outside the gene matches: 14.

This clonotype was counted a few times. The gene calls are TRBV5-5 and TRBJ2-4, with TRBD2 matching 7 bases. The V segment lost 4 bases and the J segment 1 base; nucleotides outside the gene matches: 11. The CDR3 is made up of 17 amino acids. Germline CDR1 and CDR2: SGHKS and YYEKEE (reference sequence). The CDR3 coding sequence is TGTGCCAGCAGCCCTATAGCGGGTGGCAGGGCCAAAAACATTCAGTACTTC. Amino acid sequence: CASSPIAGGRAKNIQYF.

This clonotype has ten or more counts. The V and J genes are TRBV9 and TRBJ1-2; D is unresolved. V was pared by 2 bases and J by 7 bases, with 12 bases between. The CDR3 has 13 amino acids. Germline lookup yields CDR1 SGDLS and CDR2 YYNGEE. The chain's CDR3 is CASSVFVASGYTF. The CDR3 DNA reads as TGTGCCAGCAGCGTGTTCGTAGCAAGTGGCTACACCTTC.

The V call is TRBV20-1, the J call TRBJ2-1; 11 nucleotides align to TRBD2. V lost 5 bases to trimming and J lost 4 bases; unmatched junction nucleotides: 4. The germline V gene has CDR1 DFQATT and CDR2 SNEGSKA (reference sequence). The CDR3 loop spans 14 amino acids. Here the CDR3 DNA reads TGCAGTGCTGGGGGACTAGCGGAATACAATGAGCAGTTCTTC. Protein product: CSAGGLAEYNEQFF.

V gene TRBV20-1 combines with J gene TRBJ2-1; 11 bases match TRBD2. From germline, CDR1 is DFQATT and CDR2 SNEGSKA (reference sequence). V lost 8 bases and J lost 7; bases outside the gene matches: 10. The CDR3 has 14 amino acids. The DNA of the CDR3 is TGCAGTAGTATAGCGGGAGGGCCGGGGAATGAGCAGTTCTTC. Amino acids: CSSIAGGPGNEQFF.

This clonotype showed up just once. The CDR3 protein is CATSRATSGITEQFF. The DNA for the CDR3 is TGTGCCACCAGCAGAGCCACCTCAGGGATTACTGAGCAGTTCTTC. The genes are TRBV15 and TRBJ2-1; possibly TRBD1 for D (5 bases). This CDR3 region has 15 residues. The V end lost 1 base, the J end lost 9 bases, and 16 bases lay between the germline ends. The germline gives CDR1 LNHNV, CDR2 YYDKDF (reference sequence).

This clonotype appeared many times. The chain carries TRBV12-3 or TRBV12-4 and TRBJ1-1; 11 positions agree with TRBD1. The V gene end was trimmed by 0 bases and the J gene end by 7 bases; junction bases not matched to a gene: 4. The CDR3 contains 15 residues. The CDR3 DNA reads as TGTGCCAGCAGTTTAGCCGGACAGGGGGCGGATGAAGCTTTCTTT. Encoded protein: CASSLAGQGADEAFF.

This clonotype was detected many times. The J gene is TRBJ1-5, the V gene TRBV19; no clear D. Per germline, CDR1 LNHDA and CDR2 SQIVND (reference sequence). CDR3 length equals 14 residues. V lost 0 bases and J 3 bases, leaving 6 bases between the germline ends. The CDR3 DNA sequence: TGTGCCAGTAGTATAGACAGACCCAATCAGCCCCAGCATTTT. This gives the protein CASSIDRPNQPQHF.

In its sample, this clonotype was seen many times. The chain joins TRBV7-2 to TRBJ2-5, with D possibly TRBD2 on 6 matching bases. In germline, CDR1 is SGHTA, CDR2 FQGNSA. Trimming cost V 4 bases and J 5 bases, with 11 bases left between them. The CDR3 length is 13 residues. The CDR3 loop reads CASSYGGQETQYF. CDR3 in DNA: TGTGCCAGCAGCTACGGGGGTCAGGAGACCCAGTACTTC. Supplemented by reference TRBV7-2 and TRBJ2-5, the full variable domain reads GAGVSQSPSNKVTEKGKDVELRCDPISGHTALYWYRQSLGQGLEFLIYFQGNSAPDKSGLPSDRFSAERTGGSVSTLTIQRTQQEDSAVYLCASSYGGQETQYFGPGTRLLVL.

This clonotype was seen repeatedly, ten times or more. The chain has TRBV9 and TRBJ1-2; a weak D match, TRBD1 (5 bases). V lost 7 bases, J lost 2 bases, and 15 bases lay in between. The CDR3 length is 14 residues. Germline V gives CDR1 SGDLS, CDR2 YYNGEE. The CDR3 loop is CASGLGAANYGYTF. CDR3 in DNA: TGTGCCAGCGGCCTAGGGGCAGCCAACTATGGCTACACCTTC.

This clonotype was observed a few times. CDR3 nucleotide sequence: TGTGCCAGCAGTGATGGGACTAGCGGGGGCTGGTACCGCACAGATACGCAGTATTTT. Amino acid sequence: CASSDGTSGGWYRTDTQYF. The chain couples TRBV6-1 to TRBJ2-3; 14 positions match TRBD2. The CDR3 length is 19 residues. Trimming took 3 bases from V and 1 from J; bases not matched to a gene: 9. From germline, CDR1 is MNHNS and CDR2 SASEGT.

The chain carries TRBV27 and TRBJ1-2, with D possibly being TRBD1 (5 bases). Germline V gives CDR1 MNHEY, CDR2 SMNVEV (reference sequence). The ends were cut back, 8 bases at V and 3 bases at J, with 13 bases in the middle. This CDR3 has 13 residues. CDR3 region: CASGAGRDYGYTF. The CDR3 nucleotides are TGTGCCAGCGGGGCAGGGAGAGACTATGGCTACACCTTC.

J is TRBJ2-3 and V is TRBV12-5; D gene uncertain. Trimming pared 3 bases from V and 2 bases from J, leaving 3 bases between. The CDR3 has 12 residues. CDR1 and CDR2 (germline): LGHNT, FRNRAP. CDR3 protein: CASGFTTDTQYF. CDR3 in DNA: TGTGCTAGTGGTTTTACCACAGATACGCAGTATTTT.

This chain links TRBV28 with TRBJ2-7; D is uncertain. This CDR3 comprises 15 residues. Trimming removed 3 bases from V and 4 bases from J, with 16 bases in between. Per the germline V gene, CDR1 is MDHEN and CDR2 is SYDVKM. The DNA of the CDR3 is TGTGCCAGCAGTTTTTTAGGGAACCGGGCGTACGAGCAGTACTTC. Translation: CASSFLGNRAYEQYF. Complete variable domain (other parts from reference TRBV28 and TRBJ2-7): DVKVTQSSRYLVKRTGEKVFLECVQDMDHENMFWYRQDPGLGLRLIYFSYDVKMKEKGDIPEGYSVSREKKERFSLILESASTNQTSMYLCASSFLGNRAYEQYFGPGTRLTVT.

This clonotype was found many times. The gene calls are TRBV6-5 and TRBJ2-1; 11 positions agree with TRBD1. From germline, CDR1 is MNHEY and CDR2 SVGAGI. V dropped 2 bases and J dropped 3; count of bases not matched to a gene: 24. The CDR3 sequence is 23 residues long. The CDR3 DNA follows: TGTGCCAGCAGTTACCCGGACTATGGGGACAGGGGGAAGTTCGGCCACGGCTACAATGAGCAGTTCTTC. It codes for CASSYPDYGDRGKFGHGYNEQFF.

There are many counts of this clonotype. This chain connects TRBV5-1 to TRBJ1-1, with D hard to call. From germline, CDR1 is SGHRS and CDR2 YFSETQ. Trimming took 4 bases from V and 3 from J, leaving 13 bases between them. This CDR3 is 14 amino acids long. CDR3 DNA: TGCGCCAGCAGCCCCAGTGCGGAGGACACTGAAGCTTTCTTT. Amino acids: CASSPSAEDTEAFF.

This clonotype appeared a few times. This may arise from a read error, as a much more abundant clone is one base away. The chain recombines TRBV29-1 with TRBJ2-4; D is possibly TRBD2 (6 bases). The CDR3 runs 14 residues. Germline V gene lookup returns CDR1 SQVTM and CDR2 ANQGSEA. The DNA of the CDR3 is TGCAGCGTTCTTGGGGGGAGTGGCCAAAACATTCAGCACTTC. It codes for CSVLGGSGQNIQHF. Full variable domain (rest looked up from reference TRBV29-1 and TRBJ2-4): SAVISQKPSRDICQRGTSLTIQCQVDSQVTMMFWYRQQPGQSLTLIATANQGSEATYESGFVIDKFPISRPNLTFSTLTVSNMSPEDSSIYLCSVLGGSGQNIQHFGAGTRLSVL.

The chain combines TRBV5-5 with TRBJ2-1; the D gene could be TRBD1 or TRBD2 (5 bases each). The end of the DNA fits TRBJ2-5 better, so the J call may be wrong. Germline loops: CDR1 SGHKS, CDR2 YYEKEE (reference sequence). This CDR3 is built from 16 residues. The CDR3 region is CASSLEGRNTQETQYF. Here the CDR3 DNA reads TGTGCCAGCAGCTTGGAGGGACGCAATACCCAAGAGACCCAGTACTTC.

This clonotype was counted ten times or more. The rearrangement uses TRBV12-3 or TRBV12-4 and TRBJ2-7; 7 nucleotides agree with TRBD2. The CDR3 has 15 residues. Trimming took 6 bases from V and 2 from J; bases not matched to a gene: 10. For the CDR3, the DNA is TGTGCCAGCAGCCCCTGGGGGGAGGGTGCCTACGAGCAGTACTTC. Translating it yields CASSPWGEGAYEQYF.

The chain couples TRBV5-6 to TRBJ2-3, with D maybe TRBD2 (5 bases). The germline V gene has CDR1 SGHDT and CDR2 YYEEEE. The V gene lost 5 bases and the J gene lost 2 bases, with 18 bases spanning the gap. This CDR3 is 16 amino acids long. In DNA, the CDR3 is TGTGCCAGCAGTTACGAGGGCGGTATACTCACAGATACGCAGTATTTT. Amino acids: CASSYEGGILTDTQYF.